A selection of T cell receptor beta chains follows, all from one sample in a study of beta chain features in type 1 diabetes. Profiled with immunoSEQ multiplex PCR; TCRdb holds only in-frame clones, not every one. Found here are some 180,000 clones, around 13% of them singletons; the top ten hold around 0.63%. Sequencing was done on a sample of central memory CD4+ T cells from blood. The source of these receptors is a woman aged 18-30 years in good health. Each CDR3 is given with its conserved first and last residue. The D gene is left open where the match is weak. Part of the rows lack a size; the others show once, few, many or a class for expanded clones.

j_call v_call clone_size d_call cdr3_length cdr3_nt cdr3_aa
TRBJ2-3 TRBV11-2 . TRBD2 15 TGTGCCAGCAGCATGGGACTAGCGAGTGGAGATACGCAGTATTTT CASSMGLASGDTQYF
TRBJ1-5 TRBV5-6 . TRBD1 17 TGTGCCAGCAGCGCCCGTGGACAGGGAAGGAGGAGTCAGCCCCAGCATTTT CASSARGQGRRSQPQHF
TRBJ1-1 TRBV6-5 . TRBD1 13 TGTGCCAGCAGAAACCGGGACAGAGAGAAAGCTTTCTTT CASRNRDREKAFF
TRBJ1-2 TRBV4-3 . TRBD1 15 TGCGCCAGCAGCCAAGATTTTACCAGGGGGCTTGGCTACACCTTC CASSQDFTRGLGYTF
TRBJ1-2 TRBV11-1 few TRBD1 16 TGTGCCAGCAGCGAAGACAGGGAGAATTCTAACTATGGCTACACCTTC CASSEDRENSNYGYTF
TRBJ2-3 TRBV4-3 few TRBD1 12 TGCGCCAGCAGCCAAGAACAGGGGACGCAGTATTTT CASSQEQGTQYF
TRBJ1-1 TRBV4-2 few . 13 TGTGCCAGCAGCCAAAGGGAGGGGGAGGAAGCTTTCTTT CASSQREGEEAFF
TRBJ2-1 TRBV28 few . 12 TGTGCCAGCAGTAAACAGCTGCTGTATCAGTTCTTC CASSKQLLYQFF
TRBJ2-1 TRBV15 . TRBD2 16 TGTGCCACCAGCAGTTCAACTAGCGGGAGAAGATTTGAGCAGTTCTTC CATSSSTSGRRFEQFF
TRBJ2-7 TRBV7-2 few TRBD2 15 TGTGCCACCCAAAGGACTAGCGGGAGGCTATACGAGCAGTACTTC CATQRTSGRLYEQYF